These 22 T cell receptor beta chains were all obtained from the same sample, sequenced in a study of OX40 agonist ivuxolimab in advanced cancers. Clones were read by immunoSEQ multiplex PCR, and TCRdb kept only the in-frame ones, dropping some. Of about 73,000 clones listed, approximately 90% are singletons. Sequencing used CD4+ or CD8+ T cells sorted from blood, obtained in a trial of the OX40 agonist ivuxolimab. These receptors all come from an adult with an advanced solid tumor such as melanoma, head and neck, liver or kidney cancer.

The CDR3 nucleotides read TGTGCCAGCACGGAGGGAGGGTCCTACAATGAGCAGTTCTTC. It is translated as CASTEGGSYNEQFF. V is TRBV27 and J is TRBJ2-1, with 7 bases aligning to TRBD2. Germline V CDR1 and CDR2: MNHEY, SMNVEV (reference sequence). J lost 1 base, V lost 7 bases, and 4 bases had no gene match. The CDR3 has 14 amino acids.

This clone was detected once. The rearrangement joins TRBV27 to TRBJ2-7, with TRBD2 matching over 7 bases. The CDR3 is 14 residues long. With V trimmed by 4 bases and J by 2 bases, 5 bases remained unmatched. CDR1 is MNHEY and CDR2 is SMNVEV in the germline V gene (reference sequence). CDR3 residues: CASSYLAEAYEQYF. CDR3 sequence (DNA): TGTGCCAGCAGTTATCTAGCGGAGGCCTACGAGCAGTACTTC.

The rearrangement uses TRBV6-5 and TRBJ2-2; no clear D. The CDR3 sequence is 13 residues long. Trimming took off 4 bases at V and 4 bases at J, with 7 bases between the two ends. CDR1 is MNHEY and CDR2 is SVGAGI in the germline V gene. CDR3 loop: CASSWRSTGELFF. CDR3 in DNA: TGTGCCAGCAGTTGGAGAAGCACCGGGGAGCTGTTTTTT.

CDR3 sequence reads: CASSYYPTGGNEQYF. The CDR3, as DNA: TGTGCCAGCAGTTATTACCCGACAGGGGGCAACGAGCAGTACTTC. J is TRBJ2-7 and V is TRBV6-9; 10 positions agree with TRBD1. The junction had 5 bases not matched to a gene; V was cut back by 1 base and J by 5 bases. This CDR3 region has 15 residues. Germline V gene sequence: CDR1 MNHGY, CDR2 SVAAGI.

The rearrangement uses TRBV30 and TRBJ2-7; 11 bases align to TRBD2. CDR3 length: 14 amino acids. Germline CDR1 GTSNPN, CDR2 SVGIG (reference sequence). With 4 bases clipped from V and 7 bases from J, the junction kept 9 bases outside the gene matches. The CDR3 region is CAWTILAGVDEQYF. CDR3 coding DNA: TGTGCCTGGACGATACTAGCGGGAGTGGATGAGCAGTACTTC.

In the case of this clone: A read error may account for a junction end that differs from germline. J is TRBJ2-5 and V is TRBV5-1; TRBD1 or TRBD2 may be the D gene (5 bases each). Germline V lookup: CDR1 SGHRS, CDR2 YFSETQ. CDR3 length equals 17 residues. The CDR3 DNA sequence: TGCGCCAGCAGCTCAGAGGGCGTCGAGACAGACCAAGGGACCCAGTACTTC. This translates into CASSSEGVETDQGTQYF.

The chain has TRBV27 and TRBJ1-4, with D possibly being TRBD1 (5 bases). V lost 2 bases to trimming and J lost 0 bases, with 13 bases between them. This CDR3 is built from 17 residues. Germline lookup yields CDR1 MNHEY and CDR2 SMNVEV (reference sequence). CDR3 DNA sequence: TGTGCCAGCAGTTTAAGGGGAACCTATGCAACTAATGAAAAACTGTTTTTT. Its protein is CASSLRGTYATNEKLFF.

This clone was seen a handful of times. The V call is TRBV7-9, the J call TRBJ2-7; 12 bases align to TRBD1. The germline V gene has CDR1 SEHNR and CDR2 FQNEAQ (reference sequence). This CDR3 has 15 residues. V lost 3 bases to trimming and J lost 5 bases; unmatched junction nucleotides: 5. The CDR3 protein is CASSLGQGAVNEQYF. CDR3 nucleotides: TGTGCCAGCAGCTTGGGACAGGGGGCAGTTAACGAGCAGTACTTC.

CDR3 in DNA: TGCGCCAGCAGCTTGGTATCGGGGGGCGTGACAGATACGCAGTATTTT. It specifies CASSLVSGGVTDTQYF. This chain uses TRBV5-1 with TRBJ2-3; D perhaps matches TRBD2 (7 bases). The ends were cut back, 0 bases at V and 3 bases at J, with 14 bases in the middle. This CDR3 has 16 amino acids. Germline CDR1 is SGHRS and CDR2 is YFSETQ.

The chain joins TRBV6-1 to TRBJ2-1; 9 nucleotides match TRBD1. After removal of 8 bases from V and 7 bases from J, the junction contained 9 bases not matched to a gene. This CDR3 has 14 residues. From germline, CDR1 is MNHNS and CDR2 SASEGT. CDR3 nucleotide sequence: TGTGCCAGCGCGTGGACAGGGGAAACGAATGAGCAGTTCTTC. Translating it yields CASAWTGETNEQFF.

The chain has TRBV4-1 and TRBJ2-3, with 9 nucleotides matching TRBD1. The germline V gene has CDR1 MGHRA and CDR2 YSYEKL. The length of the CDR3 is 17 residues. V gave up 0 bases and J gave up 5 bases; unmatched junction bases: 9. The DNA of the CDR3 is TGCGCCAGCAGCCAAGATAGGGGGACAGGGTTTGAAGATACGCAGTATTTT. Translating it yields CASSQDRGTGFEDTQYF.

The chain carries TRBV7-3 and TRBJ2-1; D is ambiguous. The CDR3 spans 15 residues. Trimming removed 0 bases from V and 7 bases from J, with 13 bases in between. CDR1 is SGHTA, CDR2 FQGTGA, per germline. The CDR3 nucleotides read TGTGCCAGCAGCTTAACTCTCGGGCTAGATAATGAGCAGTTCTTC. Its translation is CASSLTLGLDNEQFF.

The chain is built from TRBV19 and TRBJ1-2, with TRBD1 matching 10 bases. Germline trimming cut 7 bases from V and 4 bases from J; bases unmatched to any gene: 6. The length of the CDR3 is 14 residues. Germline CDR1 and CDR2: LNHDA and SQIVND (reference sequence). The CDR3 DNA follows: TGTGCCAGTAACCTGGGACAGGGGCCCTATGGCTACACCTTC. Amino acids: CASNLGQGPYGYTF. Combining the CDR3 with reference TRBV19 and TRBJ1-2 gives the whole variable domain DGGITQSPKYLFRKEGQNVTLSCEQNLNHDAMYWYRQDPGQGLRLIYYSQIVNDFQKGDIAEGYSVSREKKESFPLTVTSAQKNPTAFYLCASNLGQGPYGYTFGSGTRLTVV.

In nucleotides, the CDR3 is TGTGCCAGCGGACAGGCAGATTTTGGCAATCAGCCCCAGCATTTT. Protein: CASGQADFGNQPQHF. J is TRBJ1-5 and V is TRBV28, with 7 nucleotides matching TRBD1. The CDR3 has 15 residues. J was trimmed by 2 bases and V by 8 bases; bases with no gene match: 9. In germline, CDR1 is MDHEN, CDR2 SYDVKM.

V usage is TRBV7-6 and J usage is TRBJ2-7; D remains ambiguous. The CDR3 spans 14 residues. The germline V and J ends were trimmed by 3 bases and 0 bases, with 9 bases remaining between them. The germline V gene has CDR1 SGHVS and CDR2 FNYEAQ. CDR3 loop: CASSFGTSSYEQYF. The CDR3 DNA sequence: TGTGCCAGCAGCTTCGGTACAAGCTCCTACGAGCAGTACTTC.

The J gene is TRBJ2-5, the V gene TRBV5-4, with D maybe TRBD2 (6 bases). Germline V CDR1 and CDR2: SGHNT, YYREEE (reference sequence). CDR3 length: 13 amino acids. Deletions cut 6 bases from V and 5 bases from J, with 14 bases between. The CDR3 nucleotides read TGTGCCAGCACCCCCCCGGGGGAGGAGACCCAGTACTTC. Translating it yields CASTPPGEETQYF.

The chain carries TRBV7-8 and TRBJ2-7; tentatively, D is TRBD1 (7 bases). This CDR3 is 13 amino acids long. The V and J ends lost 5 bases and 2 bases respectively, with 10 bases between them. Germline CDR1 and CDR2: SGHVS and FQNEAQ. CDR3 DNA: TGTGCCAGCAGCCGCGGGACAGCCTACGAGCAGTACTTC. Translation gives CASSRGTAYEQYF.

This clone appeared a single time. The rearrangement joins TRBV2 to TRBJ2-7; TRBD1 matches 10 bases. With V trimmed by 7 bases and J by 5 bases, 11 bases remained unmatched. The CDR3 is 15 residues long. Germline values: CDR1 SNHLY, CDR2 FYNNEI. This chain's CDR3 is CASTGQGPKLHEQYF. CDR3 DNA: TGTGCCAGCACGGGACAGGGGCCCAAGCTACACGAGCAGTACTTC.

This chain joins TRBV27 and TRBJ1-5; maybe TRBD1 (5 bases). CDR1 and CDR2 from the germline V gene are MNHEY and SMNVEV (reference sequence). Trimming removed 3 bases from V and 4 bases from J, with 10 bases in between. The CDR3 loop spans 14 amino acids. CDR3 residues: CASSFPGPNQPQHF. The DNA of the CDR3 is TGTGCCAGCAGTTTTCCGGGGCCTAATCAGCCCCAGCATTTT.

CDR3 amino acids: CASSLVVGNYEQYF. CDR3 nucleotides: TGCGCCAGCAGCTTGGTTGTAGGGAACTACGAGCAGTACTTC. The J gene is TRBJ2-7, the V gene TRBV5-1; D remains ambiguous. Germline CDR1 SGHRS, CDR2 YFSETQ. This CDR3 is 14 amino acids long. Trimming cost V 0 bases and J 3 bases, with 10 bases left between them.

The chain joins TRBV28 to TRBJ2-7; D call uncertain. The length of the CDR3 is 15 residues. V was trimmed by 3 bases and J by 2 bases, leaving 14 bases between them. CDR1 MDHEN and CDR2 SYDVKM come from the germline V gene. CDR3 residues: CASSFLASKTYEQYF. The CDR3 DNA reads TGTGCCAGCAGTTTTCTGGCGTCCAAAACCTACGAGCAGTACTTC.

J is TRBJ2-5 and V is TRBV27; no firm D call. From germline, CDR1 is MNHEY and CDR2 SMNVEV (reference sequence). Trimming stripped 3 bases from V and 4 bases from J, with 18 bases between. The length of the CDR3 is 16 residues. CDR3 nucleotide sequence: TGTGCCAGCAGTTTCACTCTTGGCCCTAGGCTAGAGACCCAGTACTTC. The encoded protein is CASSFTLGPRLETQYF.